This T cell receptor beta chain emerged from a study of OX40 agonist ivuxolimab in advanced cancers. Study-wide context: Ivuxolimab doses were 0.01, 0.1, 0.3, 1.5, 3 or 10 mg/kg every 2 weeks. Patients undergoing dose escalation presented with hepatocellular carcinoma, melanoma, renal cell or head and neck cancer. General study findings and limits: Dose levels from 0.1 to 3.0 mg/kg saw CD4+ and CD8+ blood T cells expand clonally by week 6.

Concerning this clone itself: The antigen is undetermined.

Clones were read by immunoSEQ multiplex PCR, and TCRdb kept only the in-frame ones, dropping some. The sample gives around 100,000 clones, 85% to 95% of which show up once; 0.2% to 0.3% is in the top ten. The germline CDR1 and CDR2 sequences are SNHLY and FYNNEI. V dropped 8 bases and J dropped 6 bases, with 17 bases sitting between them. The CDR3 consists of 14 residues. This material consisted of CD4+ or CD8+ T cells sorted from blood, taken in a trial of the OX40 agonist ivuxolimab. The sequence was collected from an adult with an advanced solid tumor such as melanoma, head and neck, liver or kidney cancer. The chain links TRBV2 to TRBJ2-1; tentatively, D is TRBD2 (5 bases). The chain's CDR3 is CASGKFGLINEQFF. The CDR3 DNA is TGTGCCAGCGGAAAATTCGGACTGATCAATGAGCAGTTCTTC.